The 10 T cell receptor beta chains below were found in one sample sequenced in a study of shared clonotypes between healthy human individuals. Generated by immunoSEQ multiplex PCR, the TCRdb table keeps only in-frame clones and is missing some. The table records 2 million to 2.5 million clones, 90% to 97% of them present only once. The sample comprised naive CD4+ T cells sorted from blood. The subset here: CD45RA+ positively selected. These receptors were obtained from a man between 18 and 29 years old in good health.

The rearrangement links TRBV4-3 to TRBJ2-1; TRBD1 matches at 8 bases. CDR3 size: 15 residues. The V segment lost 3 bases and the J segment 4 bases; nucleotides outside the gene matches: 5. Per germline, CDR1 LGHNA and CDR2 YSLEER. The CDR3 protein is CASSQDTGGYNEQFF. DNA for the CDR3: TGCGCCAGCAGCCAGGATACAGGGGGGTACAATGAGCAGTTCTTC.

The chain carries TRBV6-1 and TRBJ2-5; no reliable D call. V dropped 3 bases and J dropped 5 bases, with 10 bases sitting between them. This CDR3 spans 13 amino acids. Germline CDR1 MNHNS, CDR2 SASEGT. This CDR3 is CASSDLWAETQYF. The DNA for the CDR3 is TGTGCCAGCAGTGACCTTTGGGCTGAGACCCAGTACTTC.

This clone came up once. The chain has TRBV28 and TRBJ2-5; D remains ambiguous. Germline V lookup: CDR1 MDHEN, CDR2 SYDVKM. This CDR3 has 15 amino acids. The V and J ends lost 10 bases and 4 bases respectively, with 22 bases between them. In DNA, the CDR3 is TGTGCCACCCTACCCACAGTTCTATTGGCAGAGACCCAGTACTTC. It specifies CATLPTVLLAETQYF.

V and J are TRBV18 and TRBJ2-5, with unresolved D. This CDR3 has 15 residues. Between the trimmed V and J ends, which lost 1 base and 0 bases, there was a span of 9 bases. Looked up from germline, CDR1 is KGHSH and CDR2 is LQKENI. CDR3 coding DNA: TGTGCCAGCTCACCACTAGGGTTTAACCAAGAGACCCAGTACTTC. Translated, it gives CASSPLGFNQETQYF.

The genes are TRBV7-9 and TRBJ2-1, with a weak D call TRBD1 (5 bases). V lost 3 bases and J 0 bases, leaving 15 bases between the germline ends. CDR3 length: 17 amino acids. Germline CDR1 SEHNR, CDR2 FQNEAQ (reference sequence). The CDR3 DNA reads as TGTGCCAGCAGCTTTCCCAGGGCTCTTACCTCCTACAATGAGCAGTTCTTC. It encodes CASSFPRALTSYNEQFF. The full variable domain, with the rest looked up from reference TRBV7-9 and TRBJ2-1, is DTGVSQNPRHKITKRGQNVTFRCDPISEHNRLYWYRQTLGQGPEFLTYFQNEAQLEKSRLLSDRFSAERPKGSFSTLEIQRTEQGDSAMYLCASSFPRALTSYNEQFFGPGTRLTVL.

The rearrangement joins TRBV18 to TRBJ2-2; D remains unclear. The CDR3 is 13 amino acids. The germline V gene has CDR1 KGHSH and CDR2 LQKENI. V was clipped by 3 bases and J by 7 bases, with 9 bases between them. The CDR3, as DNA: TGTGCCAGCTCACCCATGACACACGGGGAGCTGTTTTTT. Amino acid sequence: CASSPMTHGELFF.

For the CDR3, the DNA is TGTGCCAGCATTACCGGACAGCCTTTTTTTAGCTACACCTTC. It is translated as CASITGQPFFSYTF. The rearrangement links TRBV28 to TRBJ1-2, with TRBD1 as a possible D gene (6 bases). V dropped 7 bases and J dropped 9 bases, with 21 bases sitting between them. Germline V lookup: CDR1 MDHEN, CDR2 SYDVKM. The CDR3 is made up of 14 amino acids.

The CDR3: CASSSIWGSDGRSGELFF. The CDR3 nucleotides read TGTGCCAGCAGCTCCATTTGGGGCTCTGATGGGAGATCTGGGGAGCTGTTTTTT. The rearrangement links TRBV11-3 to TRBJ2-2; D might be TRBD1 or TRBD2, each matching 5 bases. CDR1 SGHNT and CDR2 YENEEA come from the germline V gene. The V end lost 4 bases, the J end lost 8 bases, and 26 bases lay between the germline ends. This CDR3 spans 18 amino acids.

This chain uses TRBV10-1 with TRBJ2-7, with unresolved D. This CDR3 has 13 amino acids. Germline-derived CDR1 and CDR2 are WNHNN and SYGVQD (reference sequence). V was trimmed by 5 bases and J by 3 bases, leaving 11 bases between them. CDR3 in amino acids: CASSLAFGYEQYF. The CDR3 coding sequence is TGCGCCAGCAGTCTGGCGTTCGGCTACGAGCAGTACTTC.

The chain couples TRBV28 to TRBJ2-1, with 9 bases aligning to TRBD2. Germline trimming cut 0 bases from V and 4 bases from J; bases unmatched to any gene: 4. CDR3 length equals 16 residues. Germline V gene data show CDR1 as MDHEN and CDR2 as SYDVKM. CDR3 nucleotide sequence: TGTGCCAGCAGTTTATGGGCGGGGGGGAATTACAATGAGCAGTTCTTC. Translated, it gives CASSLWAGGNYNEQFF.